The 16 T cell receptor beta chains presented below share a single source sample, sequenced in a study of technical replicates of blood from a few donors. The assay was immunoSEQ multiplex PCR, and TCRdb's table has in-frame clones only and misses some. The sample comprises about 56,000 clones, about 95% of which are singletons, and roughly 3.1% rests with the top ten. Sequencing used PBMCs. The receptors come from a human donor in good health. Some clones in this sample may be carry-over from other donors' samples.

The V and J genes are TRBV2 and TRBJ2-5, with D tentatively TRBD1 (6 bases). The CDR3 spans 15 residues. V shed 6 bases and J shed 5 bases, with 19 bases lying between them. Per germline, CDR1 SNHLY and CDR2 FYNNEI. CDR3 protein: CASRDPGQTWETQYF. The CDR3 DNA reads as TGTGCCAGCAGGGACCCCGGACAGACCTGGGAGACCCAGTACTTC. The full variable domain, rest sourced from reference TRBV2 and TRBJ2-5, is EPEVTQTPSHQVTQMGQEVILRCVPISNHLYFYWYRQILGQKVEFLVSFYNNEISEKSEIFDDQFSVERPDGSNFTLKIRSTKLEDSAMYFCASRDPGQTWETQYFGPGTRLLVL.

V gene TRBV25-1 combines with J gene TRBJ1-2; tentatively, D is TRBD1 (5 bases). CDR1 is MGHDK, CDR2 SYGVNS, per germline. This CDR3 spans 12 amino acids. V lost 5 bases to trimming and J lost 6 bases, with 10 bases between them. DNA of the CDR3: TGTGCCAGCAGTTTCGGCAGGGATGGCTACACCTTC. Protein product: CASSFGRDGYTF.

The chain couples TRBV6-5 to TRBJ1-4; TRBD1 aligns across 7 bases. Germline CDR1 reads MNHEY; CDR2 reads SVGAGI. The CDR3 runs 14 residues. The J segment lost 7 bases and the V segment lost 7 bases, leaving 9 bases of the junction unmatched. CDR3 nucleotide sequence: TGTGCCAGCAAGAGACAGGGAGTCGGTGAAAAACTGTTTTTT. It encodes CASKRQGVGEKLFF.

The chain is built from TRBV10-3 and TRBJ2-2; 12 bases agree with TRBD1. Unmatched junction bases numbered 16, after V lost 6 bases and J lost 8 bases. Germline assignment: CDR1 ENHRY and CDR2 SYGVKD. This CDR3 spans 18 amino acids. The CDR3 loop is CAISRMAGQGAIGGELFF. CDR3 DNA sequence: TGTGCCATCAGCCGGATGGCGGGACAGGGGGCCATAGGAGGGGAGCTGTTTTTT.

This sequence joins TRBV2 and TRBJ2-3; D is ambiguous. V dropped 5 bases and J dropped 2 bases, with 11 bases sitting between them. Germline V CDR1 and CDR2: SNHLY, FYNNEI. This CDR3 region has 14 residues. For the CDR3, the DNA is TGTGCCAGCAGTCGTTGGCAGGACACAGATACGCAGTATTTT. This sequence encodes CASSRWQDTDTQYF. Filled out from reference TRBV2 and TRBJ2-3, the complete variable domain reads EPEVTQTPSHQVTQMGQEVILRCVPISNHLYFYWYRQILGQKVEFLVSFYNNEISEKSEIFDDQFSVERPDGSNFTLKIRSTKLEDSAMYFCASSRWQDTDTQYFGPGTRLTVL.

This chain links TRBV7-6 with TRBJ1-2; TRBD1 is a possible D gene (5 bases). V was cut by 4 bases and J by 3 bases, with 18 bases left in between. CDR3 length equals 16 residues. In germline, CDR1 is SGHVS, CDR2 FNYEAQ. The CDR3 DNA sequence: TGTGCCAGCAGCTCAGAGGCGGCAGGGAATGACTATGGCTACACCTTC. This encodes CASSSEAAGNDYGYTF.

V usage is TRBV7-6 and J usage is TRBJ2-7; 10 bases line up with TRBD1. J was trimmed by 6 bases and V by 1 base; bases with no gene match: 6. The CDR3 sequence is 15 residues long. Germline V gene data show CDR1 as SGHVS and CDR2 as FNYEAQ. In nucleotides, the CDR3 is TGTGCCAGCAGCTTAGTTGGGACAGGGGTTGCCGAGCAGTACTTC. As protein: CASSLVGTGVAEQYF.

This clone occurred a few times. CDR3 DNA: TGTGCCAGTAGCAGTAGCGGGGACCTACAGACCCAGTACTTC. This codes for CASSSSGDLQTQYF. The chain carries TRBV19 and TRBJ2-5; 8 bases match TRBD2. The length of the CDR3 is 14 residues. Germline assignment: CDR1 LNHDA and CDR2 SQIVND (reference sequence). V was pared by 6 bases and J by 6 bases, with 9 bases of the junction left unmatched. The full variable domain, rest sourced from reference TRBV19 and TRBJ2-5, is DGGITQSPKYLFRKEGQNVTLSCEQNLNHDAMYWYRQDPGQGLRLIYYSQIVNDFQKGDIAEGYSVSREKKESFPLTVTSAQKNPTAFYLCASSSSGDLQTQYFGPGTRLLVL.

This clone was seen a single time. The junction does not match germline at one end; this may be a read error. Different DNA sequences within this sample yield the same CDR3. The gene calls are TRBV7-9 and TRBJ1-1; possible D gene TRBD1, 6 bases. The CDR3 sequence is 14 residues long. Germline CDR1 and CDR2: SEHNR and FQNEAQ (reference sequence). CDR3 sequence reads: CASTWGGGYTEAFF. CDR3 DNA: TGCGCCAGCACTTGGGGAGGGGGATACACTGAAGCTTTCTTT.

The chain is built from TRBV7-8 and TRBJ1-2, with 7 bases lining up with TRBD1. The CDR3 has 15 residues. The J segment lost 4 bases and the V segment lost 5 bases, leaving 10 bases of the junction unmatched. Per germline, CDR1 SGHVS and CDR2 FQNEAQ. The CDR3 DNA is TGTGCCAGCAGCCCAGACAGGGTAAACTCCTATGGCTACACCTTC. Residues: CASSPDRVNSYGYTF.

The chain combines TRBV7-8 with TRBJ2-5; no firm D call. Trimming took 7 bases from V and 0 from J, leaving 24 bases between them. This CDR3 contains 18 residues. Germline lookup yields CDR1 SGHVS and CDR2 FQNEAQ. The CDR3 nucleotides read TGTGCCAGCAACCTACATCGTGTCATGGGCTGGTACCAAGAGACCCAGTACTTC. Translating it yields CASNLHRVMGWYQETQYF.

V gene TRBV7-9 combines with J gene TRBJ1-2; D not certain. Germline V lookup: CDR1 SEHNR, CDR2 FQNEAQ (reference sequence). This CDR3 comprises 16 residues. V shed 5 bases and J shed 3 bases, with 19 bases lying between them. CDR3 residues: CASSPSVERIYYGYTF. The CDR3 bases are TGTGCCAGCAGCCCGAGCGTGGAAAGGATATACTATGGCTACACCTTC.

This chain links TRBV7-9 with TRBJ2-7, with a tentative D call TRBD1 (5 bases). Trimming took off 5 bases at V and 4 bases at J, with 21 bases between the two ends. Germline CDR1 reads SEHNR; CDR2 reads FQNEAQ (reference sequence). CDR3 length: 16 residues. As DNA, the CDR3 is TGTGCCAGCAGCCCCCCTTGGCAGGGAAACCCTTACGAGCAGTACTTC. Protein product: CASSPPWQGNPYEQYF.

The J gene is TRBJ2-7, the V gene TRBV4-2, with TRBD2 matching over 7 bases. CDR1 is LGHNA and CDR2 is YNFKEQ in the germline V gene. With 2 bases clipped from V and 6 bases from J, the junction kept 10 bases outside the gene matches. There are 15 residues in the CDR3. The CDR3: CASSQTLASQGEQYF. For the CDR3, the DNA is TGTGCCAGCAGCCAAACACTAGCGTCTCAGGGCGAGCAGTACTTC.

Concerning this clone: The sample carries other DNA sequences with the same CDR3. The chain joins TRBV5-1 to TRBJ1-2; TRBD1 aligns across 10 bases. V was pared by 2 bases and J by 7 bases, with 5 bases of the junction left unmatched. This CDR3 is 14 amino acids long. The germline V gene encodes CDR1 SGHRS and CDR2 YFSETQ. In DNA form, the CDR3 reads TGCGCCAGCAGCTTAAAAGGGACAGGGGCTGGCTACACCTTC. It translates to CASSLKGTGAGYTF.

This clone was seen a few times. V gene TRBV7-3 combines with J gene TRBJ2-3, with D possibly being TRBD2 (6 bases). The V gene lost 5 bases and the J gene lost 1 base, with 13 bases spanning the gap. Germline lookup yields CDR1 SGHTA and CDR2 FQGTGA. The CDR3 contains 15 residues. DNA for the CDR3: TGTGCCAGCAGCGCCCGCGGGACTGGCACAGATACGCAGTATTTT. It is translated as CASSARGTGTDTQYF.